Shown below are 14 T cell receptor beta chains from a single sample sequenced in a study of technical replicates of blood from a handful of donors. The protocol was immunoSEQ multiplex PCR, while the TCRdb copy is restricted to in-frame clones and leaves out a portion. The sample contains some 49,000 clones, approximately 90% of which appear only once. Sequencing input: PBMCs. These receptor sequences come from a human donor in good health. Some clones in this sample may be carry-over from other donors' samples.

The gene calls are TRBV2 and TRBJ2-2; possibly TRBD2 for D (6 bases). Trimming took off 8 bases at V and 3 bases at J, with 19 bases between the two ends. The CDR3 is 16 amino acids. The germline V gene has CDR1 SNHLY and CDR2 FYNNEI. For the CDR3, the DNA is TGTGCCAGCTCCCCTTTCGCGGTAGCGGACACCGGGGAGCTGTTTTTT. Translated: CASSPFAVADTGELFF.

The chain combines TRBV11-2 with TRBJ1-1; tentatively, D is TRBD1 (5 bases). This CDR3 region has 13 residues. V lost 1 base and J 4 bases, leaving 7 bases between the germline ends. Germline lookup yields CDR1 SGHAT and CDR2 FQNNGV. The CDR3 nucleotides read TGTGCCAGCAGCTTAGTCCAGGGCACTGAAGCTTTCTTT. Amino acids: CASSLVQGTEAFF.

The chain combines TRBV9 with TRBJ2-7, with 7 bases identical to TRBD1. Germline values: CDR1 SGDLS, CDR2 YYNGEE. The CDR3 loop spans 14 amino acids. The V gene end was trimmed by 6 bases and the J gene end by 1 base; junction bases not matched to a gene: 7. The chain's CDR3 is CASNAGGWSYEQYF. The CDR3 nucleotides are TGTGCCAGCAACGCAGGGGGTTGGTCCTACGAGCAGTACTTC.

The gene calls are TRBV15 and TRBJ2-2, with D unresolved. The CDR3 has 11 amino acids. V dropped 3 bases and J dropped 9 bases, with 5 bases sitting between them. Germline-derived CDR1 and CDR2 are LNHNV and YYDKDF (reference sequence). CDR3 DNA sequence: TGTGCCACCAGCAGTGTCAGGGAGCTGTTTTTT. Protein product: CATSSVRELFF.

The rearrangement uses TRBV4-3 and TRBJ2-2; the match to TRBD2 covers 10 bases. The CDR3 covers 19 residues. Germline lookup yields CDR1 LGHNA and CDR2 YSLEER. J gave up 2 bases and V 0 bases, and 9 bases lay outside the gene matches. CDR3 amino acids: CASSQDGAGGPFNTGELFF. The CDR3 DNA follows: TGCGCCAGCAGCCAAGATGGAGCGGGGGGGCCTTTTAACACCGGGGAGCTGTTTTTT.

V is TRBV7-8 and J is TRBJ2-3, with no clear D. Germline loops: CDR1 SGHVS, CDR2 FQNEAQ. Trimming cost V 3 bases and J 0 bases, with 7 bases left between them. The CDR3 runs 14 residues. CDR3 in amino acids: CASSFQRSTDTQYF. In DNA form, the CDR3 reads TGTGCCAGCAGCTTCCAGCGAAGCACAGATACGCAGTATTTT.

The chain combines TRBV5-1 with TRBJ2-2, with 7 bases identical to TRBD2. Germline loops: CDR1 SGHRS, CDR2 YFSETQ. Trimming took 2 bases from V and 3 from J; bases not matched to a gene: 4. The CDR3 contains 15 residues. CDR3 bases: TGCGCCAGCAGCTTACAAGCGGGGTACACCGGGGAGCTGTTTTTT. It specifies CASSLQAGYTGELFF.

The chain carries TRBV5-1 and TRBJ1-1; D call uncertain. This CDR3 is built from 13 residues. The germline CDR1 and CDR2 sequences are SGHRS and YFSETQ. Deletions cut 2 bases from V and 1 base from J, with 6 bases between. The CDR3 DNA is TGCGCCAGCAGCTTAGAGGGGAACACTGAAGCTTTCTTT. Translating it yields CASSLEGNTEAFF. The whole variable domain, filled in from reference TRBV5-1 and TRBJ1-1, reads KAGVTQTPRYLIKTRGQQVTLSCSPISGHRSVSWYQQTPGQGLQFLFEYFSETQRNKGNFPGRFSGRQFSNSRSEMNVSTLELGDSALYLCASSLEGNTEAFFGQGTRLTVV.

The rearrangement links TRBV27 to TRBJ2-3; no definite D call. V lost 8 bases, J lost 6 bases, and 15 bases lay in between. This CDR3 contains 13 residues. In germline, CDR1 is MNHEY, CDR2 SMNVEV (reference sequence). The CDR3: CASADRFKDTQYF. The CDR3 nucleotides are TGTGCCAGCGCGGATAGGTTCAAGGATACGCAGTATTTT.

The chain employs TRBV19 and TRBJ1-1, with 9 nucleotides matching TRBD1. Germline values: CDR1 LNHDA, CDR2 SQIVND (reference sequence). There are 15 residues in the CDR3. Trimming removed 0 bases from V and 1 base from J; junction bases left unmatched: 0. The CDR3 DNA reads TGTGCCAGTAGTATAGAGGACAGGGGGAACACTGAAGCTTTCTTT. This encodes CASSIEDRGNTEAFF.

The chain has TRBV4-1 and TRBJ2-3; 10 positions agree with TRBD2. Unmatched junction bases numbered 10, after V lost 2 bases and J lost 2 bases. The CDR3 is 18 amino acids. Germline CDR1 MGHRA, CDR2 YSYEKL. This chain's CDR3 is CASSQLAGAQLDTDTQYF. DNA for the CDR3: TGCGCCAGCAGCCAACTAGCGGGGGCCCAGCTCGACACAGATACGCAGTATTTT.

The CDR3 region has the DNA TGTGCCAGCAGCCCTGGAATGGGGGCGAACAATGAGCAGTTCTTC. It specifies CASSPGMGANNEQFF. This sequence joins TRBV7-3 and TRBJ2-1; D might be TRBD1 (6 bases). The germline gives CDR1 SGHTA, CDR2 FQGTGA. This CDR3 has 15 amino acids. With 5 bases removed from V and 5 bases from J, the gap between germline ends came to 16 bases.

The chain is built from TRBV5-6 and TRBJ2-5; the match to TRBD1 covers 9 bases. The J segment lost 4 bases and the V segment lost 0 bases, leaving 7 bases of the junction unmatched. From germline, CDR1 is SGHDT and CDR2 YYEEEE. CDR3 length: 16 residues. The CDR3 DNA reads as TGTGCCAGCAGCTTGGGGTTTGGGACAGGGAGAGAGACCCAGTACTTC. It translates to CASSLGFGTGRETQYF.

As for this clone: Different DNA sequences within this sample yield the same CDR3. The J gene is TRBJ1-2, the V gene TRBV6-4, with D uncertain. The CDR3 runs 14 residues. Trimming left V 0 bases short and J 4 bases short, with 9 bases between. Germline V CDR1 and CDR2: MRHNA, SNTAGT. CDR3: CASSDSRGIYGYTF. CDR3 DNA sequence: TGTGCCAGCAGTGACTCACGGGGAATCTATGGCTACACCTTC.